The rows below give T cell receptor beta chains drawn from one sample of a study of cytomegalovirus exposure and HLA in healthy donors. This table comes from immunoSEQ multiplex PCR, and its TCRdb copy is limited to in-frame clones, with some not included. The repertoire holds approximately 240,000 clones, with 85% to 90% as singletons. Sequenced: PBMCs. Every receptor here comes from a woman under 30 in good health and CMV-seronegative. Each CDR3 is given with its conserved first and last residue. Each record gives: D gene, J gene, clone size, V gene, CDR3 DNA, CDR3 protein. A D gene is named only where the DNA matches it firmly. A clone size is listed for some rows: how often the clone was seen (once, few, many), or a class if it is expanded.

D gene: TRBD1; J gene: TRBJ2-6; clone size: NA; V gene: TRBV4-3; CDR3 DNA: TGCGCCAGCAGCCACAAGACAGGGGCTGGGGCCAACGTCCTGACTTTC; CDR3 protein: CASSHKTGAGANVLTF
D gene: NA; J gene: TRBJ1-5; clone size: NA; V gene: TRBV5-1; CDR3 DNA: TGCGCCAGCAGCTTGGTAGGGGGTTACGATCAGCCCCAGCATTTT; CDR3 protein: CASSLVGGYDQPQHF
D gene: NA; J gene: TRBJ1-1; clone size: NA; V gene: TRBV6-6; CDR3 DNA: TGTGCCAGCAGTTACTCTATAGGGAGGAACACTGAAGCTTTCTTT; CDR3 protein: CASSYSIGRNTEAFF
D gene: NA; J gene: TRBJ2-7; clone size: NA; V gene: TRBV5-5; CDR3 DNA: TGTGCCAGCAGCTTCCTAGCGTCCTCCTACGAGCAGTACTTC; CDR3 protein: CASSFLASSYEQYF
D gene: NA; J gene: TRBJ1-6; clone size: NA; V gene: TRBV15; CDR3 DNA: TGTGCCACCAGAGTGAACACCTTTTATAATTCACCCCTCCACTTT; CDR3 protein: CATRVNTFYNSPLHF
D gene: TRBD2; J gene: TRBJ2-3; clone size: NA; V gene: TRBV5-4; CDR3 DNA: TGTGCCAGCAGCTTGGTTGTGACTAGCGGTGGAGAGACAGATACGCAGTATTTT; CDR3 protein: CASSLVVTSGGETDTQYF
D gene: NA; J gene: TRBJ2-7; clone size: NA; V gene: TRBV7-2; CDR3 DNA: TGTGCCAGCGACCTGGGGGGCGGGGGTTATTACGAGCAGTACTTC; CDR3 protein: CASDLGGGGYYEQYF
D gene: TRBD2; J gene: TRBJ2-1; clone size: NA; V gene: TRBV7-3; CDR3 DNA: TGTGCCAGCCGAGTGTCCAGCGGGAATAATGAGCAGTTCTTC; CDR3 protein: CASRVSSGNNEQFF
D gene: TRBD1; J gene: TRBJ2-1; clone size: NA; V gene: TRBV6-1; CDR3 DNA: TGTGCCAGCAGTGGACAGGGGTTCGATGAGCAGTTCTTC; CDR3 protein: CASSGQGFDEQFF
D gene: TRBD2; J gene: TRBJ2-7; clone size: NA; V gene: TRBV29-1; CDR3 DNA: TGCAGCGTTTTAGGGGCGGGAGGTGTCTACGAGCAGTACTTC; CDR3 protein: CSVLGAGGVYEQYF
D gene: NA; J gene: TRBJ2-5; clone size: NA; V gene: TRBV4-1; CDR3 DNA: TGCGCCAGCAGCCAAGATAGGGACAGCGGGCGAGAGACCCAGTACTTC; CDR3 protein: CASSQDRDSGRETQYF
D gene: NA; J gene: TRBJ2-2; clone size: NA; V gene: TRBV12-5; CDR3 DNA: TGTGCTAGTGGACTGAGTACAGACACCACCGGGGAGCTGTTTTTT; CDR3 protein: CASGLSTDTTGELFF
D gene: NA; J gene: TRBJ2-1; clone size: NA; V gene: TRBV7-3; CDR3 DNA: TGTGCCAGCAGCTTGTCACTAGCAGCCTACAATGAGCAGTTCTTC; CDR3 protein: CASSLSLAAYNEQFF
D gene: TRBD1; J gene: TRBJ1-1; clone size: NA; V gene: TRBV15; CDR3 DNA: TGTGCCACCAGAAATTTAGGACAGGGGAACACTGAAGCTTTCTTT; CDR3 protein: CATRNLGQGNTEAFF
D gene: NA; J gene: TRBJ2-7; clone size: NA; V gene: TRBV2; CDR3 DNA: TGTGCCAGCAGTGGGGGACTCTACGAGCAGTACTTC; CDR3 protein: CASSGGLYEQYF
D gene: NA; J gene: TRBJ2-3; clone size: NA; V gene: TRBV18; CDR3 DNA: TGTGCCAGCTCACCACAAGCGGTGGATACGCAGTATTTT; CDR3 protein: CASSPQAVDTQYF
D gene: NA; J gene: TRBJ1-5; clone size: NA; V gene: TRBV6-5; CDR3 DNA: TGTGCCAGCAGAAAAGTACCGGGGCAGCCCCAGCATTTT; CDR3 protein: CASRKVPGQPQHF
D gene: TRBD2; J gene: TRBJ2-5; clone size: NA; V gene: TRBV5-1; CDR3 DNA: TGCGCCAGCAGCTGGGGCGGATCGGGGGGGTCAGGGACCCAGTACTTC; CDR3 protein: CASSWGGSGGSGTQYF
D gene: TRBD2; J gene: TRBJ2-1; clone size: NA; V gene: TRBV13; CDR3 DNA: TGTGCCAGCAGCTTATCTAGCGGGAGGGACAATGAGCAGTTCTTC; CDR3 protein: CASSLSSGRDNEQFF
D gene: NA; J gene: TRBJ1-2; clone size: NA; V gene: TRBV5-4; CDR3 DNA: TGTGCCAGCAGCTTGGCCGCCAGGGTTAACTATGGCTACACCTTC; CDR3 protein: CASSLAARVNYGYTF
D gene: NA; J gene: TRBJ1-5; clone size: NA; V gene: TRBV10-1; CDR3 DNA: TGCGCCAGCAGTGGGCAGGGTTCTAATCAGCCCCAGCATTTT; CDR3 protein: CASSGQGSNQPQHF
D gene: NA; J gene: TRBJ1-2; clone size: NA; V gene: TRBV2; CDR3 DNA: TGTGCCAGCACTCTAAGGGGAGGGGTAGGTGTCTACACCTTC; CDR3 protein: CASTLRGGVGVYTF
D gene: NA; J gene: TRBJ1-2; clone size: once; V gene: TRBV6-5; CDR3 DNA: TGTGCCAGCAGAAAGATGACAGGTCGCTTAAGCGGCTACACCTTC; CDR3 protein: CASRKMTGRLSGYTF
D gene: NA; J gene: TRBJ2-1; clone size: few; V gene: TRBV5-6; CDR3 DNA: TGTGCCAGCAGCTTGAACTTCTACAATGAGCAGTTCTTC; CDR3 protein: CASSLNFYNEQFF
D gene: TRBD1; J gene: TRBJ1-5; clone size: NA; V gene: TRBV19; CDR3 DNA: TGTGCCAGTAGTAACCGACAGGGCCAGCCCCAGCATTTT; CDR3 protein: CASSNRQGQPQHF
D gene: NA; J gene: TRBJ2-7; clone size: NA; V gene: TRBV4-1; CDR3 DNA: TGCGCCAGCAGCCAAGGCGACTACAAAACCTACGAGCAGTACTTC; CDR3 protein: CASSQGDYKTYEQYF
D gene: TRBD1; J gene: TRBJ1-6; clone size: NA; V gene: TRBV2; CDR3 DNA: TGTGCCAGCAGTACTTGGGACAGTTCTAATTCACCCCTCCACTTT; CDR3 protein: CASSTWDSSNSPLHF
D gene: NA; J gene: TRBJ2-7; clone size: NA; V gene: TRBV29-1; CDR3 DNA: TGCAGCGTCGTCAGAGGCGAGCAGTACTTC; CDR3 protein: CSVVRGEQYF